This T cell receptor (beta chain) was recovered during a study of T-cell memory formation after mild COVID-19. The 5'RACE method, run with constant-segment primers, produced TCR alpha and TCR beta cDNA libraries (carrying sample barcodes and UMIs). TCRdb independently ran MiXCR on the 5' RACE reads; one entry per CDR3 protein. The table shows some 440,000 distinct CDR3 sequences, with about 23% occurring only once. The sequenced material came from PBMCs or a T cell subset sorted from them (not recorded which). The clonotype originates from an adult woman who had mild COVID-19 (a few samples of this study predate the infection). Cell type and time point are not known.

As DNA, the CDR3 is TGTGCCAGCAGTCACAGACGGACTGAAGCTTTCTTT. Its translation: CASSHRRTEAFF. V usage is TRBV11-2 and J usage is TRBJ1-1; unclear D gene. The CDR3 is made up of 12 amino acids. Germline V CDR1 and CDR2: SGHAT, FQNNGV. V was cut by 6 bases and J by 5 bases, with 10 bases left in between.